The rows below give T cell receptor beta chains drawn from one sample of a study of shared clonotypes between healthy human individuals. The protocol was immunoSEQ multiplex PCR, while the TCRdb copy is restricted to in-frame clones and leaves out a portion. The sample has fewer than 3 million clones; 92% are singletons. Sequencing was carried out using naive CD4+ T cells from PBMCs. The receptors originated from a man younger than 30 in good health. Some clones in this sample may be carry-over from other donors' samples. The CDR3 runs from the conserved cysteine through the conserved F or W. Fields, in order: CDR3 length, J gene, D gene, V gene, clone size, CDR3 protein, CDR3 DNA. A D gene is named only where the DNA matches it firmly. Clone size, where shown, is once, few, many, or a class for clones that have expanded.

cdr3_length: 15; j_call: TRBJ1-2; d_call: NA; v_call: TRBV5-4; clone_size: NA; cdr3_aa: CASSPGWLELSGYTF; cdr3_nt: TGTGCCAGCAGCCCCGGTTGGCTAGAACTGTCTGGCTACACCTTC
cdr3_length: 17; j_call: TRBJ2-7; d_call: TRBD1; v_call: TRBV11-2; clone_size: once; cdr3_aa: CASSLRGPGQGGYEQYF; cdr3_nt: TGTGCCAGCAGCTTAAGAGGGCCGGGACAGGGGGGATACGAGCAGTACTTC
cdr3_length: 15; j_call: TRBJ2-7; d_call: NA; v_call: TRBV28; clone_size: NA; cdr3_aa: CASSFRLPSSYEQYF; cdr3_nt: TGTGCCAGCAGTTTTCGGTTACCGAGCTCCTACGAGCAGTACTTC
cdr3_length: 18; j_call: TRBJ2-3; d_call: TRBD1; v_call: TRBV7-9; clone_size: NA; cdr3_aa: CASSLSSWTGASTDTQYF; cdr3_nt: TGTGCCAGCAGCTTATCCTCCTGGACAGGGGCTAGCACAGATACGCAGTATTTT
cdr3_length: 15; j_call: TRBJ2-5; d_call: NA; v_call: TRBV5-4; clone_size: NA; cdr3_aa: CASSLDRVGQQTQYF; cdr3_nt: TGTGCCAGCAGCTTGGATAGGGTTGGTCAACAGACCCAGTACTTC
cdr3_length: 15; j_call: TRBJ1-1; d_call: NA; v_call: TRBV28; clone_size: NA; cdr3_aa: CASSPAGGRTTEAFF; cdr3_nt: TGTGCCAGCAGTCCAGCGGGGGGGAGGACCACTGAAGCTTTCTTT
cdr3_length: 17; j_call: TRBJ2-2; d_call: TRBD2; v_call: TRBV4-1; clone_size: NA; cdr3_aa: CASSHGLAGLNTGELFF; cdr3_nt: TGCGCCAGCAGCCACGGACTAGCGGGTCTGAACACCGGGGAGCTGTTTTTT
cdr3_length: 16; j_call: TRBJ2-1; d_call: TRBD2; v_call: TRBV19; clone_size: NA; cdr3_aa: CASSIWEGTNYNEQFF; cdr3_nt: TGTGCCAGTAGTATCTGGGAGGGGACTAACTACAATGAGCAGTTCTTC
cdr3_length: 16; j_call: TRBJ2-2; d_call: NA; v_call: TRBV5-4; clone_size: NA; cdr3_aa: CASSLGGRTNTGELFF; cdr3_nt: TGTGCCAGCAGCTTGGGTGGCAGAACGAACACCGGGGAGCTGTTTTTT
cdr3_length: 20; j_call: TRBJ2-6; d_call: TRBD2; v_call: TRBV7-3; clone_size: NA; cdr3_aa: CASSPRTSGSPDSGANVLTF; cdr3_nt: TGTGCCAGCAGCCCACGGACTAGCGGGAGCCCGGACTCTGGGGCCAACGTCCTGACTTTC
cdr3_length: 16; j_call: TRBJ2-4; d_call: NA; v_call: TRBV18; clone_size: NA; cdr3_aa: CASSPFRTPLENIQYF; cdr3_nt: TGTGCCAGCTCACCATTCCGGACCCCGCTAGAAAACATTCAGTACTTC
cdr3_length: 16; j_call: TRBJ2-3; d_call: TRBD2; v_call: TRBV5-4; clone_size: NA; cdr3_aa: CASSRTSGASTDTQYF; cdr3_nt: TGTGCCAGCAGCCGGACTAGCGGGGCTAGCACAGATACGCAGTATTTT
cdr3_length: 15; j_call: TRBJ1-4; d_call: NA; v_call: TRBV6-5; clone_size: once; cdr3_aa: CASSYAGTANEKLFF; cdr3_nt: TGTGCCAGCAGTTACGCTGGGACCGCTAATGAAAAACTGTTTTTT
cdr3_length: 15; j_call: TRBJ1-1; d_call: NA; v_call: TRBV18; clone_size: NA; cdr3_aa: CASSPPSGPRAEAFF; cdr3_nt: TGTGCCAGCTCACCACCATCCGGACCCCGGGCTGAAGCTTTCTTT
cdr3_length: 15; j_call: TRBJ2-3; d_call: TRBD2; v_call: TRBV5-1; clone_size: once; cdr3_aa: CASSLGPSGTDTQYF; cdr3_nt: TGCGCCAGCAGCTTGGGGCCTAGCGGGACAGATACGCAGTATTTT
cdr3_length: 16; j_call: TRBJ1-2; d_call: TRBD1; v_call: TRBV6-5; clone_size: NA; cdr3_aa: CASSYSMTGGNYGYTF; cdr3_nt: TGTGCCAGCAGTTACTCGATGACAGGGGGGAACTATGGCTACACCTTC
cdr3_length: 13; j_call: TRBJ1-5; d_call: NA; v_call: TRBV15; clone_size: NA; cdr3_aa: CATSRDQDRPQHF; cdr3_nt: TGTGCCACCAGCAGAGATCAGGACCGGCCCCAGCATTTT
cdr3_length: 14; j_call: TRBJ1-1; d_call: NA; v_call: TRBV4-2; clone_size: NA; cdr3_aa: CASSQVVIYTEAFF; cdr3_nt: TGTGCCAGCAGCCAAGTGGTCATTTACACTGAAGCTTTCTTT
cdr3_length: 16; j_call: TRBJ2-3; d_call: TRBD2; v_call: TRBV5-1; clone_size: NA; cdr3_aa: CASRTALAGGTDTQYF; cdr3_nt: TGCGCCAGCAGAACTGCGCTAGCGGGAGGGACAGATACGCAGTATTTT
cdr3_length: 12; j_call: TRBJ2-7; d_call: NA; v_call: TRBV28; clone_size: NA; cdr3_aa: CASSLIGYEQYF; cdr3_nt: TGTGCCAGCAGTTTGATAGGTTACGAGCAGTACTTC
cdr3_length: 16; j_call: TRBJ2-3; d_call: NA; v_call: TRBV5-1; clone_size: NA; cdr3_aa: CASSPEPAQRTDTQYF; cdr3_nt: TGCGCCAGCAGCCCCGAGCCCGCACAGAGGACAGATACGCAGTATTTT
cdr3_length: 15; j_call: TRBJ1-6; d_call: TRBD1; v_call: TRBV6-5; clone_size: NA; cdr3_aa: CASSYTDRENSPLHF; cdr3_nt: TGTGCCAGCAGTTACACCGACAGGGAAAATTCACCCCTCCACTTT
cdr3_length: 13; j_call: TRBJ1-2; d_call: NA; v_call: TRBV2; clone_size: NA; cdr3_aa: CASRQTIRGGYTF; cdr3_nt: TGTGCCAGCAGGCAGACAATTAGGGGTGGCTACACCTTC
cdr3_length: 14; j_call: TRBJ2-5; d_call: NA; v_call: TRBV4-1; clone_size: NA; cdr3_aa: CASSQDRQRETQYF; cdr3_nt: TGCGCCAGCAGCCAAGACCGACAAAGGGAGACCCAGTACTTC
cdr3_length: 16; j_call: TRBJ2-1; d_call: TRBD2; v_call: TRBV30; clone_size: NA; cdr3_aa: CAWSVMIQRGDNEQFF; cdr3_nt: TGTGCCTGGAGTGTGATGATCCAGCGGGGAGACAATGAGCAGTTCTTC
cdr3_length: 14; j_call: TRBJ2-3; d_call: NA; v_call: TRBV5-4; clone_size: NA; cdr3_aa: CASSLAKGTDTQYF; cdr3_nt: TGTGCCAGCAGCTTGGCTAAAGGTACAGATACGCAGTATTTT
cdr3_length: 13; j_call: TRBJ1-1; d_call: NA; v_call: TRBV28; clone_size: NA; cdr3_aa: CASSTHSDLEAFF; cdr3_nt: TGTGCCAGCAGTACCCACAGCGACTTAGAAGCTTTCTTT
cdr3_length: 13; j_call: TRBJ1-1; d_call: NA; v_call: TRBV6-5; clone_size: NA; cdr3_aa: CASSYGGGSEAFF; cdr3_nt: TGTGCCAGCAGTTACGGGGGGGGGTCTGAAGCTTTCTTT
cdr3_length: 15; j_call: TRBJ1-2; d_call: NA; v_call: TRBV7-2; clone_size: NA; cdr3_aa: CASSQMQGPVYGYTF; cdr3_nt: TGTGCCAGCAGCCAGATGCAGGGCCCAGTCTATGGCTACACCTTC
cdr3_length: 15; j_call: TRBJ2-7; d_call: NA; v_call: TRBV6-5; clone_size: NA; cdr3_aa: CASSYDRAREYEQYF; cdr3_nt: TGTGCCAGCAGTTACGATAGGGCCAGGGAATACGAGCAGTACTTC
cdr3_length: 20; j_call: TRBJ2-3; d_call: TRBD2; v_call: TRBV30; clone_size: NA; cdr3_aa: CAWNHGTSGRAIMGTDTQYF; cdr3_nt: TGTGCCTGGAACCATGGGACTAGCGGGAGGGCCATAATGGGCACAGATACGCAGTATTTT
cdr3_length: 14; j_call: TRBJ2-1; d_call: NA; v_call: TRBV5-1; clone_size: NA; cdr3_aa: CASCLGQNYNEQFF; cdr3_nt: TGCGCCAGCTGCCTGGGACAAAACTACAATGAGCAGTTCTTC
cdr3_length: 14; j_call: TRBJ2-1; d_call: NA; v_call: TRBV4-3; clone_size: NA; cdr3_aa: CASSQALQLNEQFF; cdr3_nt: TGCGCCAGCAGCCAAGCCTTACAGCTAAATGAGCAGTTCTTC
cdr3_length: 13; j_call: TRBJ1-1; d_call: NA; v_call: TRBV29-1; clone_size: NA; cdr3_aa: CSVVGHQNTEAFF; cdr3_nt: TGCAGCGTTGTGGGACACCAGAACACTGAAGCTTTCTTT
cdr3_length: 14; j_call: TRBJ2-1; d_call: NA; v_call: TRBV19; clone_size: NA; cdr3_aa: CASSLREAGIEQFF; cdr3_nt: TGTGCCAGTAGCCTTAGGGAGGCGGGTATCGAGCAGTTCTTC
cdr3_length: 17; j_call: TRBJ1-1; d_call: NA; v_call: TRBV12-1; clone_size: NA; cdr3_aa: CASSFENPLREGRRAFF; cdr3_nt: TGTGCCAGCAGCTTTGAAAACCCCCTAAGGGAGGGGAGGAGAGCTTTCTTT
cdr3_length: 12; j_call: TRBJ1-1; d_call: NA; v_call: TRBV30; clone_size: few; cdr3_aa: CAWRNPRREAFF; cdr3_nt: TGTGCCTGGAGGAACCCACGCCGGGAAGCTTTCTTT
cdr3_length: 13; j_call: TRBJ2-1; d_call: NA; v_call: TRBV5-1; clone_size: once; cdr3_aa: CASSLEWGNEQFF; cdr3_nt: TGCGCCAGCAGCTTGGAATGGGGCAATGAGCAGTTCTTC
cdr3_length: 14; j_call: TRBJ2-3; d_call: NA; v_call: TRBV5-1; clone_size: NA; cdr3_aa: CASSFNPRLDTQYF; cdr3_nt: TGCGCCAGCAGCTTTAATCCGCGGTTAGATACGCAGTATTTT
cdr3_length: 14; j_call: TRBJ2-7; d_call: NA; v_call: TRBV6-5; clone_size: NA; cdr3_aa: CASSPGGKTYEQYF; cdr3_nt: TGTGCCAGCAGTCCAGGGGGGAAAACCTACGAGCAGTACTTC
cdr3_length: 14; j_call: TRBJ2-1; d_call: NA; v_call: TRBV5-1; clone_size: NA; cdr3_aa: CASSLGTNGDEQFF; cdr3_nt: TGCGCCAGCAGCTTGGGGACTAACGGCGATGAGCAGTTCTTC
cdr3_length: 15; j_call: TRBJ2-7; d_call: TRBD1; v_call: TRBV7-2; clone_size: NA; cdr3_aa: CASSSSGQGPYEQYF; cdr3_nt: TGTGCCAGCAGCTCCTCGGGACAGGGCCCCTACGAGCAGTACTTC
cdr3_length: 14; j_call: TRBJ1-5; d_call: NA; v_call: TRBV9; clone_size: NA; cdr3_aa: CASSVGQSNQPQHF; cdr3_nt: TGTGCCAGCAGCGTAGGCCAAAGCAATCAGCCCCAGCATTTT
cdr3_length: 15; j_call: TRBJ2-7; d_call: TRBD2; v_call: TRBV5-1; clone_size: once; cdr3_aa: CASSIQREGLYEQYF; cdr3_nt: TGCGCCAGCAGCATTCAGCGGGAGGGCCTCTACGAGCAGTACTTC
cdr3_length: 16; j_call: TRBJ2-1; d_call: TRBD2; v_call: TRBV10-1; clone_size: few; cdr3_aa: CARGVAGTSSYNEQFF; cdr3_nt: TGCGCCAGAGGAGTAGCGGGGACCAGCTCCTACAATGAGCAGTTCTTC
cdr3_length: 17; j_call: TRBJ2-1; d_call: TRBD2; v_call: TRBV7-2; clone_size: NA; cdr3_aa: CASSLGASGRLYNEQFF; cdr3_nt: TGTGCCAGCAGCTTAGGGGCTAGCGGGAGGTTATACAATGAGCAGTTCTTC
cdr3_length: 16; j_call: TRBJ1-5; d_call: NA; v_call: TRBV6-6; clone_size: NA; cdr3_aa: CASSPPAAGTYQPQHF; cdr3_nt: TGTGCCAGCAGTCCCCCGGCCGCGGGGACATATCAGCCCCAGCATTTT
cdr3_length: 14; j_call: TRBJ1-1; d_call: NA; v_call: TRBV7-8; clone_size: NA; cdr3_aa: CASSLVFGNTEAFF; cdr3_nt: TGTGCCAGCAGCTTAGTTTTCGGGAACACTGAAGCTTTCTTT
cdr3_length: 14; j_call: TRBJ1-3; d_call: NA; v_call: TRBV2; clone_size: NA; cdr3_aa: CASSEGGNRNTIYF; cdr3_nt: TGTGCCAGCAGTGAGGGCGGGAACCGAAACACCATATATTTT
cdr3_length: 14; j_call: TRBJ1-2; d_call: NA; v_call: TRBV14; clone_size: once; cdr3_aa: CASSQDLGLNGYTF; cdr3_nt: TGTGCCAGCAGCCAAGATTTAGGACTAAATGGCTACACCTTC
cdr3_length: 15; j_call: TRBJ1-6; d_call: NA; v_call: TRBV7-9; clone_size: NA; cdr3_aa: CASSLTAVDNSPLHF; cdr3_nt: TGTGCCAGCAGCTTAACGGCAGTCGATAATTCACCCCTCCACTTT
cdr3_length: 14; j_call: TRBJ1-5; d_call: NA; v_call: TRBV5-8; clone_size: NA; cdr3_aa: CASSRDKFNQPQHF; cdr3_nt: TGTGCCAGCAGCCGGGACAAGTTTAATCAGCCCCAGCATTTT
cdr3_length: 16; j_call: TRBJ1-2; d_call: NA; v_call: TRBV7-3; clone_size: NA; cdr3_aa: CASSPGAQESNYGYTF; cdr3_nt: TGTGCCAGCAGCCCCGGCGCGCAGGAATCTAACTATGGCTACACCTTC
cdr3_length: 15; j_call: TRBJ2-2; d_call: TRBD2; v_call: TRBV7-9; clone_size: NA; cdr3_aa: CASSLTGTRTGELFF; cdr3_nt: TGTGCCAGCAGCTTAACCGGGACTAGAACCGGGGAGCTGTTTTTT
cdr3_length: 14; j_call: TRBJ1-1; d_call: NA; v_call: TRBV28; clone_size: few; cdr3_aa: CASRSTGGHTEAFF; cdr3_nt: TGTGCCAGCAGGTCGACAGGCGGGCACACTGAAGCTTTCTTT
cdr3_length: 15; j_call: TRBJ1-1; d_call: TRBD1; v_call: TRBV6-6; clone_size: once; cdr3_aa: CASSYAGQLNTEAFF; cdr3_nt: TGTGCCAGCAGTTACGCGGGACAGCTGAACACTGAAGCTTTCTTT
cdr3_length: 15; j_call: TRBJ2-2; d_call: TRBD2; v_call: TRBV30; clone_size: NA; cdr3_aa: CAWIPSGRNTGELFF; cdr3_nt: TGTGCCTGGATCCCTAGCGGGAGGAACACCGGGGAGCTGTTTTTT